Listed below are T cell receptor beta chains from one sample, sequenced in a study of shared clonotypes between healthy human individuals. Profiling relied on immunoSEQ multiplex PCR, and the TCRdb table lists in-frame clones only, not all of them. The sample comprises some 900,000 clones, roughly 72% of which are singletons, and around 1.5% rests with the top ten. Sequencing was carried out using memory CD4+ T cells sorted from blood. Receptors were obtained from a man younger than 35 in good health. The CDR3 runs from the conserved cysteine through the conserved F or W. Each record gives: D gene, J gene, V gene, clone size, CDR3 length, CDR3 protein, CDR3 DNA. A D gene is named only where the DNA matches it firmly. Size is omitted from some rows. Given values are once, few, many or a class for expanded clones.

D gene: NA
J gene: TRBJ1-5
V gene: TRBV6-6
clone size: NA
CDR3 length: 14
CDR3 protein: CASRQGLGNQPQHF
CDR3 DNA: TGTGCCAGCAGACAGGGTTTAGGGAATCAGCCCCAGCATTTT

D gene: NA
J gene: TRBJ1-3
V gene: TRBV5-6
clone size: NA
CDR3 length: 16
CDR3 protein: CASSLESDRTGNTIYF
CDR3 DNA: TGTGCCAGCAGCTTGGAGTCCGACAGAACTGGAAACACCATATATTTT

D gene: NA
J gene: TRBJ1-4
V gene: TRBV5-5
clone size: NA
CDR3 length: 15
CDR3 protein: CASSLMAATNEKLFF
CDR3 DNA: TGTGCCAGCAGCTTGATGGCCGCAACTAATGAAAAACTGTTTTTT

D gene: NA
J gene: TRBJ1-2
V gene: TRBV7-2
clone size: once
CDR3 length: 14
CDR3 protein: CASSLSADNYGYTF
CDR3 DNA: TGTGCCAGCAGCTTATCAGCGGACAACTATGGCTACACCTTC

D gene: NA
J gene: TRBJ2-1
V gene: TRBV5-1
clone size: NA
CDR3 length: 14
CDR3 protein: CASSPRPGGSEQFF
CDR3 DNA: TGCGCCAGCAGCCCTCGGCCGGGCGGGTCGGAGCAGTTCTTC

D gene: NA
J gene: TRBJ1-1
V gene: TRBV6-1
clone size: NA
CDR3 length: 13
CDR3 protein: CASSEAGVPRAFF
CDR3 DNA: TGTGCCAGCAGTGAAGCGGGGGTCCCGCGAGCTTTCTTT

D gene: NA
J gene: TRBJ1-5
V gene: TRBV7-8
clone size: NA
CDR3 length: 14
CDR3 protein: CASSLMSSNQPQHF
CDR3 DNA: TGTGCCAGCAGCTTAATGAGTAGCAATCAGCCCCAGCATTTT

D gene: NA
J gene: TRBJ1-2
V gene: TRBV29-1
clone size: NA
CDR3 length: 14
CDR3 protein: CSTTPSGADYGYTF
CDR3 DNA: TGCAGCACTACCCCAAGTGGGGCCGACTATGGCTACACCTTC

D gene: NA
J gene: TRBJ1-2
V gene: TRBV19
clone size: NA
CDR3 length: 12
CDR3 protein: CASRPRALGYTF
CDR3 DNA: TGTGCCAGTAGGCCCAGGGCTCTTGGCTACACCTTC

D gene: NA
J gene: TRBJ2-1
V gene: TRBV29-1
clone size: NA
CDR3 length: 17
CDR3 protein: CSVEFRSRSGRNNEQFF
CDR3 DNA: TGCAGCGTTGAATTCAGGTCGAGGAGTGGACGAAACAATGAGCAGTTCTTC

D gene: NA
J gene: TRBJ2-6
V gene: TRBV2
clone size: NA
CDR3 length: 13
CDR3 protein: CASSESGANVLTF
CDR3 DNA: TGTGCCAGCAGTGAGTCTGGGGCCAACGTCCTGACTTTC